The rows below give T cell receptor beta chains drawn from one sample of a study of early T cells in non-severe SARS-CoV-2 infection. TCRdb reanalysed the 5' RACE reads using MiXCR and keeps one entry per CDR3 protein. The sample yields 100,000 or so distinct CDR3 sequences, about an eighth seen once. Sequencing input: whole blood. The receptors come from an adult who was a healthcare worker with PCR-confirmed SARS-CoV-2 infection or an uninfected control (not recorded which). Both conserved end residues are part of each CDR3. Each record gives: V gene, clone size, J gene, D gene, CDR3 DNA, CDR3 protein. The D gene is left open where the match is weak. A row's size may be missing; if present it is once, few, many or a size class.

v_gene: TRBV7-2; abundance: few; j_gene: TRBJ2-3; d_gene: -; CDR3nt: TGTGCCAGCAGCTCGTATCGGAATACGCAGTATTTT; CDR3aa: CASSSYRNTQYF
v_gene: TRBV6-4; abundance: few; j_gene: TRBJ2-2; d_gene: TRBD2; CDR3nt: TGTGCCAGCAGTGACTCTAGCGGGAGGGCCACCGGGGAGCTGTTTTTT; CDR3aa: CASSDSSGRATGELFF
v_gene: TRBV10-3; abundance: few; j_gene: TRBJ2-3; d_gene: -; CDR3nt: TGTGCCATCAGTGGGGGTCGAGCTAGCACAGATACGCAGTATTTT; CDR3aa: CAISGGRASTDTQYF
v_gene: TRBV7-9; abundance: few; j_gene: TRBJ2-1; d_gene: TRBD1; CDR3nt: TGTGCCAGCAGCGGAGGGACAGGGTCGTACAATGAGCAGTTCTTC; CDR3aa: CASSGGTGSYNEQFF
v_gene: TRBV20-1; abundance: -; j_gene: TRBJ2-1; d_gene: TRBD2; CDR3nt: TGCAGTGCTTATAGCGGGGGAGGCCACAATGAGCAGTTCTTC; CDR3aa: CSAYSGGGHNEQFF
v_gene: TRBV6-6; abundance: many; j_gene: TRBJ2-4; d_gene: -; CDR3nt: TGTGCCAGCAGTTACCCCCCCCAGCGCTTAGCCAAAAACATTCAGTACTTC; CDR3aa: CASSYPPQRLAKNIQYF
v_gene: TRBV20-1; abundance: many; j_gene: TRBJ2-3; d_gene: -; CDR3nt: TGCAGTGCTACCTCAGTGGTGGGGAAAGATACGCAGTATTTT; CDR3aa: CSATSVVGKDTQYF
v_gene: TRBV9; abundance: -; j_gene: TRBJ2-4; d_gene: -; CDR3nt: TGTGCCAGCAGCGTAGGGATAGCCAAAAACATTCAGTACTTC; CDR3aa: CASSVGIAKNIQYF
v_gene: TRBV29-1; abundance: -; j_gene: TRBJ1-1; d_gene: -; CDR3nt: TGCAGCGTTGAAGGACAGCCAGAAGCTTTCTTT; CDR3aa: CSVEGQPEAFF
v_gene: TRBV28; abundance: many; j_gene: TRBJ1-2; d_gene: -; CDR3nt: TGTGCCAGCAGGTCAAGATCCCGGGACGGATTGTATGGCTACACCTTC; CDR3aa: CASRSRSRDGLYGYTF
v_gene: TRBV7-8; abundance: few; j_gene: TRBJ1-1; d_gene: -; CDR3nt: TGTGCCAGCAGCTTAGGGGGACGGGTATTGAACACTGAAGCTTTCTTT; CDR3aa: CASSLGGRVLNTEAFF
v_gene: TRBV19; abundance: many; j_gene: TRBJ1-2; d_gene: -; CDR3nt: TGTGCCGGGACCACAGGCACGAACTATGGCTACACCTTC; CDR3aa: CAGTTGTNYGYTF